The 31 T cell receptor beta chains given below trace back to one sample, sequenced in a study of T cells in Graves' hyperthyroidism and ophthalmopathy (dated by TCRdb to about 2019). The library was generated by multiplex PCR. Sequencing instrument: Illumina HiSeq 2000. TCR beta CDR3 regions were amplified from RNA transcripts. For the first round of RT-PCR on the TCR CDR3, the HTBI primer set was used together with the Qiagen OneStep RT-PCR kit. TCRdb itself trimmed the public reads at Q25 with fastp, ran MiXCR and retained productive beta chains. Under each unique CDR3 protein, matching rows form one entry showing the most common genes and DNA. A total of some 370,000 distinct CDR3 sequences appear in this sample, roughly 17% of them only once. In total, the top ten clones hold around a third of the sample. Sequenced material: blood. These TCRs come from a woman in her twenties or thirties with Graves' hyperthyroidism that later progressed to Graves' ophthalmopathy.

DNA of the CDR3: TGCGCCAGCAGTGAGTCATCAGGGGACAATGAGCAGTTCTTC. Translated: CASSESSGDNEQFF. V and J are TRBV10-1 and TRBJ2-1, with D maybe TRBD1 (6 bases). From germline, CDR1 is WNHNN and CDR2 SYGVQD (reference sequence). V gave up 0 bases and J gave up 5 bases, with 8 bases separating them. The CDR3 has 14 amino acids.

Concerning this clonotype: A clone one base away is much larger, so this may be a read error. Because it lacks the conserved phenylalanine or tryptophan at the end, this CDR3 is likely a read error. This chain connects TRBV7-3 to TRBJ2-1; maybe TRBD2 (6 bases). Trimming left V 4 bases short and J 5 bases short, with 18 bases between. Per germline, CDR1 SGHTA and CDR2 FQGTGA. The CDR3 runs 16 residues. The CDR3 nucleotides read TGTGCCAGCAGCTCTTCCTCCGGGACTCCACACAATGAGCAGTTCCTC. It codes for CASSSSSGTPHNEQFL.

At least ten counts were recorded for this clonotype. V usage is TRBV20-1 and J usage is TRBJ2-5; no reliable D call. Germline V gene data show CDR1 as DFQATT and CDR2 as SNEGSKA (reference sequence). V was shortened by 5 bases and J by 1 base, with 14 bases between the two germline ends. The CDR3 has 14 residues. CDR3 sequence: CSAPLGGSQETQYF. The CDR3 DNA reads TGCAGTGCTCCCCTCGGTGGGTCCCAAGAGACCCAGTACTTC.

This clonotype showed up many times. Here the CDR3 reads CSVLQNYEQYF. The DNA of the CDR3 is TGCAGCGTTCTTCAAAACTACGAGCAGTACTTC. The rearrangement joins TRBV29-1 to TRBJ2-7; D is uncertain. The germline V gene encodes CDR1 SQVTM and CDR2 ANQGSEA. The V and J ends lost 5 bases and 3 bases respectively, with 8 bases between them. This CDR3 has 11 amino acids.

This clonotype was recorded a few times. This chain joins TRBV27 and TRBJ1-5; the D is unclear. V was trimmed by 3 bases and J by 7 bases, leaving 16 bases between them. The CDR3 is made up of 15 amino acids. Germline lookup yields CDR1 MNHEY and CDR2 SMNVEV (reference sequence). The CDR3 DNA is TGTGCCAGCAGTTTCCGTTGGCAGTTTGGGCAGCCCCAGCATTTT. Protein product: CASSFRWQFGQPQHF.

This clonotype was observed many times. The rearrangement links TRBV30 to TRBJ1-1; the D gene is possibly TRBD1 (6 bases). CDR3 length equals 15 residues. Per the germline V gene, CDR1 is GTSNPN and CDR2 is SVGIG (reference sequence). V was trimmed by 0 bases and J by 3 bases, leaving 14 bases between them. CDR3 protein: CAWSVQGLWDTEAFF. CDR3 DNA sequence: TGTGCCTGGAGTGTACAGGGATTATGGGACACTGAAGCTTTCTTT.

The chain joins TRBV18 to TRBJ1-1; no clear D. Germline values: CDR1 KGHSH, CDR2 LQKENI. The length of the CDR3 is 14 residues. Trimming stripped 6 bases from V and 3 bases from J, with 14 bases between. The CDR3, as DNA: TGTGCCAGCTCCCCCATCGTGGGCGACACTGAAGCTTTCTTT. Translating it yields CASSPIVGDTEAFF.

This clonotype was seen many times. The V gene is TRBV7-8, the J gene TRBJ2-4; D is unclear. Germline V gives CDR1 SGHVS, CDR2 FQNEAQ. Trimming took 0 bases from V and 3 from J, leaving 15 bases between them. The CDR3 contains 17 residues. This chain's CDR3 is CASSLAETWSVKNIQYF. The CDR3, as DNA: TGTGCCAGCAGCTTAGCGGAGACATGGAGTGTCAAAAACATTCAGTACTTC. Combining the CDR3 with reference TRBV7-8 and TRBJ2-4 gives the whole variable domain GAGVSQSPRYKVAKRGQDVALRCDPISGHVSLFWYQQALGQGPEFLTYFQNEAQLDKSGLPSDRFFAERPEGSVSTLKIQRTQQEDSAVYLCASSLAETWSVKNIQYFGAGTRLSVL.

This clonotype was recorded a few times. The V gene is TRBV10-3, the J gene TRBJ2-1; perhaps TRBD1 as D (6 bases). This CDR3 spans 13 amino acids. V was cut by 5 bases and J by 6 bases, with 11 bases left in between. Germline assignment: CDR1 ENHRY and CDR2 SYGVKD. The CDR3 is CAISSGVFNEQFF. Here the CDR3 DNA reads TGTGCCATCAGTTCAGGGGTTTTCAATGAGCAGTTCTTC.

The CDR3 protein is CASTLLLAGTHEQFF. The CDR3 nucleotides are TGTGCCAGCACCCTTCTACTAGCGGGCACACATGAGCAGTTCTTC. The V call is TRBV2, the J call TRBJ2-1; 9 bases match TRBD2. The V segment lost 7 bases and the J segment 8 bases; nucleotides outside the gene matches: 12. The CDR3 sequence is 15 residues long. The V gene's germline CDR1 is SNHLY and CDR2 FYNNEI. Filled out from reference TRBV2 and TRBJ2-1, the complete variable domain reads EPEVTQTPSHQVTQMGQEVILRCVPISNHLYFYWYRQILGQKVEFLVSFYNNEISEKSEIFDDQFSVERPDGSNFTLKIRSTKLEDSAMYFCASTLLLAGTHEQFFGPGTRLTVL.

This clonotype was counted ten times or more. This chain connects TRBV12-3 or TRBV12-4 to TRBJ2-7; TRBD2 matches 13 bases. CDR3 length: 18 residues. With V trimmed by 4 bases and J by 2 bases, 11 bases remained unmatched. The CDR3 coding sequence is TGTGCCAGCAGTTCCAAAGACTCCGGACTAGCGGGGGCCTACGAGCAGTACTTC. It specifies CASSSKDSGLAGAYEQYF.

This clonotype was picked up many times. This chain uses TRBV11-1 with TRBJ2-3, with D possibly matching TRBD1 (6 bases). CDR3 size: 16 residues. The V gene lost 0 bases and the J gene lost 1 base, with 11 bases spanning the gap. Germline assignment: CDR1 SGHAT and CDR2 FQDESV (reference sequence). The CDR3, as DNA: TGTGCCAGCAGCTTAGCGGGGACATTTCGCACAGATACGCAGTATTTT. Amino acid sequence: CASSLAGTFRTDTQYF.

This clonotype showed up just a few times. The J gene is TRBJ2-3, the V gene TRBV4-1; tentatively, D is TRBD1 or TRBD2 (5 bases each). The CDR3 runs 17 residues. The V and J ends lost 3 bases and 3 bases respectively, with 19 bases between them. The germline V gene encodes CDR1 MGHRA and CDR2 YSYEKL. CDR3 in DNA: TGCGCCAGCAGCCATGTACCTGGGGGTATGAGGACAGATACGCAGTATTTT. Translated: CASSHVPGGMRTDTQYF.

This clonotype was observed at least ten times. This chain joins TRBV2 and TRBJ1-5; D possibly corresponds to TRBD1 (5 bases). CDR1 and CDR2 (germline): SNHLY, FYNNEI. Trimming cost V 6 bases and J 2 bases, with 11 bases left between them. CDR3 length: 14 residues. The CDR3 sequence: CASRAGSGNQPQHF. The CDR3 nucleotides are TGTGCCAGCAGGGCAGGGTCGGGCAATCAGCCCCAGCATTTT.

This clonotype was counted ten times or more. This chain connects TRBV7-9 to TRBJ2-7, with D uncertain. The CDR3 consists of 11 residues. Trimming took off 6 bases at V and 9 bases at J, with 12 bases between the two ends. Germline CDR1 is SEHNR and CDR2 is FQNEAQ (reference sequence). In DNA form, the CDR3 reads TGTGCCAGCAGTATCGGCGCCGCGCAGTACTTC. Protein: CASSIGAAQYF.

This clonotype was seen at least ten times. The chain carries TRBV7-8 and TRBJ2-5, with no clear D. Germline loops: CDR1 SGHVS, CDR2 FQNEAQ. Trimming left V 5 bases short and J 4 bases short, with 11 bases between. The CDR3 is 13 residues long. The CDR3 is CASSRVVLETQYF. CDR3 coding DNA: TGTGCCAGCAGCCGCGTCGTGCTAGAGACCCAGTACTTC.

Remarks on this clonotype: Since a much larger clone is just one base distant, this may be a read error. The gene calls are TRBV20-1 and TRBJ2-7; 7 nucleotides agree with TRBD2. This CDR3 comprises 10 residues. Per the germline V gene, CDR1 is DFQATT and CDR2 is SNEGSKA (reference sequence). The trim removed 4 bases at V and 6 bases at J, leaving 0 bases unmatched. Here the CDR3 DNA reads TGCAGTGCTACTAGCGGCGAGCAGTACTTC. It is translated as CSATSGEQYF.

This clonotype was seen at least ten times. Here the CDR3 DNA reads TGTGCCAGCAGTCCTCAGGGAGCCAACGTCCTGACTTTC. The encoded protein is CASSPQGANVLTF. This rearrangement joins TRBV28 to TRBJ2-6, with D tentatively TRBD1 (5 bases). The CDR3 has 13 amino acids. Germline CDR1 and CDR2: MDHEN and SYDVKM. With 5 bases removed from V and 7 bases from J, the gap between germline ends came to 9 bases.

This clonotype was recorded at least ten times. This chain connects TRBV12-3 or TRBV12-4 to TRBJ2-7, with 9 bases identical to TRBD1. The CDR3 runs to 15 residues. The ends lost 2 bases at V and 5 bases at J; junction bases unmatched: 7. The CDR3, as DNA: TGTGCCAGCAGTTTAAACACAGGGGGCTTCCACGAGCAGTACTTC. Protein sequence: CASSLNTGGFHEQYF.

The chain carries TRBV6-1 and TRBJ1-2; D unresolved. The CDR3 extends over 14 amino acids. Germline lookup yields CDR1 MNHNS and CDR2 SASEGT. Deletions cut 1 base from V and 4 bases from J, with 10 bases between. CDR3 sequence (DNA): TGTGCCAGCAGTGAAGAGGTCGGCTCCTATGGCTACACCTTC. This gives the protein CASSEEVGSYGYTF.

This clonotype was observed a handful of times. This sequence may be a read error, since a much larger clone differs from it by one base. The V call is TRBV28, the J call TRBJ2-5; the D is unclear. The CDR3 sequence is 13 residues long. V dropped 5 bases and J dropped 4 bases, with 11 bases sitting between them. Germline V gives CDR1 MDHEN, CDR2 SYDVKM. Here the CDR3 DNA reads TGTGCCAGCAGTCCTGACCCTCGAGAGACCCAGTACTTC. Protein product: CASSPDPRETQYF.

The chain couples TRBV5-1 to TRBJ2-7; no definite D call. The V end was cut by 0 bases, the J end by 7 bases, with 5 bases between. The CDR3 loop spans 11 amino acids. CDR1 SGHRS and CDR2 YFSETQ come from the germline V gene. The CDR3 loop reads CASSLEAEQYF. In DNA, the CDR3 is TGCGCCAGCAGCTTGGAGGCAGAGCAGTACTTC.

The chain has TRBV7-2 and TRBJ2-4; 9 nucleotides line up with TRBD2. V gave up 2 bases and J gave up 2 bases; unmatched junction bases: 10. This CDR3 comprises 18 residues. The V gene's germline CDR1 is SGHTA and CDR2 FQGNSA. The CDR3 reads CASSLTGAGGGTKNIQYF. DNA for the CDR3: TGTGCCAGCAGCTTAACAGGTGCGGGAGGGGGAACCAAAAACATTCAGTACTTC.

The chain employs TRBV11-2 and TRBJ2-7, with 9 bases fitting TRBD1. With V trimmed by 1 base and J by 0 bases, 10 bases remained unmatched. This CDR3 comprises 18 residues. Germline values: CDR1 SGHAT, CDR2 FQNNGV. The CDR3 coding sequence is TGTGCCAGCAGCTTAGGGGGGACAGGGCGTGCCTACTCCTACGAGCAGTACTTC. Residues: CASSLGGTGRAYSYEQYF.

This clonotype was detected many times. The genes are TRBV20-1 and TRBJ1-4, with TRBD1 matching 8 bases. Germline CDR1 DFQATT, CDR2 SNEGSKA (reference sequence). V was pared by 6 bases and J by 4 bases, with 7 bases of the junction left unmatched. This CDR3 region has 14 residues. DNA of the CDR3: TGCAGTGCCCTAGGGACAGGCGATAATGAAAAACTGTTTTTT. Protein sequence: CSALGTGDNEKLFF.

In this sample, this clonotype turned up a few times. The chain uses TRBV12-3 or TRBV12-4 and TRBJ2-1; D gene unclear. The V gene lost 3 bases and the J gene lost 5 bases, with 11 bases spanning the gap. This CDR3 comprises 14 residues. The CDR3 here is CASSLLLPNNEQFF. CDR3 bases: TGTGCCAGCAGTTTGCTTCTGCCAAACAATGAGCAGTTCTTC.

This clonotype was counted only a few times. This rearrangement joins TRBV29-1 to TRBJ1-1, with D hard to call. From germline, CDR1 is SQVTM and CDR2 ANQGSEA. With 2 bases removed from V and 5 bases from J, the gap between germline ends came to 15 bases. This CDR3 is built from 14 residues. The CDR3 sequence is CSVETRKPVTEAFF. The DNA for the CDR3 is TGCAGCGTTGAAACTAGGAAGCCAGTGACTGAAGCTTTCTTT.

This clonotype occurred many times. CDR3 in DNA: TGTGCCAGCAGCTTACTCCAGGGCTACGAGCAGTACTTC. It encodes CASSLLQGYEQYF. The chain combines TRBV11-2 with TRBJ2-7, with D possibly TRBD1 on 5 matching bases. Germline loops: CDR1 SGHAT, CDR2 FQNNGV. CDR3 length: 13 amino acids. Trimming removed 2 bases from V and 3 bases from J, with 8 bases in between.

There are many counts of this clonotype. The chain employs TRBV11-2 and TRBJ1-4; no firm D call. V lost 2 bases, J lost 4 bases, and 5 bases lay in between. Germline V gene sequence: CDR1 SGHAT, CDR2 FQNNGV. The CDR3 sequence is 13 residues long. The CDR3, as DNA: TGTGCCAGCAGCTTAAAGGTTAATGAAAAACTGTTTTTT. It encodes CASSLKVNEKLFF.

This clonotype has ten or more counts. This chain connects TRBV12-3 or TRBV12-4 to TRBJ2-7; D is possibly TRBD2 (7 bases). CDR3 size: 14 residues. V shed 3 bases and J shed 4 bases, with 13 bases lying between them. This CDR3 is CASSFEQGGYEQYF. The CDR3 DNA sequence: TGTGCCAGCAGTTTTGAACAGGGAGGGTACGAGCAGTACTTC.

Ten or more counts support this clonotype. V is TRBV12-3 or TRBV12-4 and J is TRBJ2-1; D not resolved. Trimming shortened V by 6 bases and J by 6 bases, and 3 bases separated the two germline ends. The CDR3 spans 10 residues. CDR3 amino acids: CASSGNEQFF. In nucleotides, the CDR3 is TGTGCCAGCAGCGGCAATGAGCAGTTCTTC.